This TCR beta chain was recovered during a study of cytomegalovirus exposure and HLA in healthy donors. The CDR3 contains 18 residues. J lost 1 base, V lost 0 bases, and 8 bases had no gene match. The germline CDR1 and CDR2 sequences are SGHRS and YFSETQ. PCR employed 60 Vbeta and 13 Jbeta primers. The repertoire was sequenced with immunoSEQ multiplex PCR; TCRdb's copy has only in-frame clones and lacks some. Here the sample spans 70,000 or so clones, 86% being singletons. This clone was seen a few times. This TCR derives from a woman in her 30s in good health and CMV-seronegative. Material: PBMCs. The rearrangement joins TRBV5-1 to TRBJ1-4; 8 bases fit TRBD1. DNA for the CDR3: TGCGCCAGCAGCTTGGTAAGGGCAGGGGGCCGAACTAATGAAAAACTGTTTTTT. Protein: CASSLVRAGGRTNEKLFF.